These 21 T cell receptor beta chains were all obtained from the same sample, sequenced in a study of blood T cell repertoires in COVID-19. Profiling relied on immunoSEQ multiplex PCR, and the TCRdb table lists in-frame clones only, not all of them. This sample carries approximately 210,000 clones, roughly 87% of them seen once, and the ten largest clones take roughly 2%. The sequencing input was peripheral blood. These receptors were collected from a man aged 35 to 55 with active or convalescent COVID-19.

V and J are TRBV7-9 and TRBJ1-2; possibly TRBD1 for D (5 bases). Germline CDR1 and CDR2: SEHNR and FQNEAQ (reference sequence). The CDR3 has 15 residues. Trimming cost V 7 bases and J 14 bases, with 29 bases left between them. CDR3 sequence (DNA): TGTGCCAGCACCGCGAACCCAGGGAGGGCGAGGCCCCTAACCTTC. Its translation is CASTANPGRARPLTF.

The chain employs TRBV19 and TRBJ1-2, with D tentatively TRBD1 (5 bases). Germline-derived CDR1 and CDR2 are LNHDA and SQIVND (reference sequence). V lost 5 bases and J 3 bases, leaving 16 bases between the germline ends. The CDR3 has 15 amino acids. This chain's CDR3 is CASSDPRGVDYGYTF. The CDR3 DNA sequence: TGTGCCAGTAGTGACCCCCGGGGGGTGGACTATGGCTACACCTTC.

V usage is TRBV30 and J usage is TRBJ1-3; maybe TRBD1 (6 bases). Germline V CDR1 and CDR2: GTSNPN, SVGIG (reference sequence). CDR3 size: 16 residues. Trimming left V 0 bases short and J 4 bases short, with 16 bases between. DNA of the CDR3: TGTGCCTGGAGTGTAGGGAACAGGGTGGCCGGAAACACCATATATTTT. Residues: CAWSVGNRVAGNTIYF.

The chain couples TRBV10-3 to TRBJ2-1; TRBD1 agrees at 11 bases. CDR1 and CDR2 from the germline V gene are ENHRY and SYGVKD. The CDR3 consists of 13 residues. Trimming at V came to 7 bases and at J to 5 bases, leaving 1 base not matched to a gene. CDR3 sequence reads: CAIMGQGDNEQFF. The CDR3 DNA reads TGTGCCATCATGGGACAGGGGGACAATGAGCAGTTCTTC.

The rearrangement links TRBV2 to TRBJ2-3; D is unresolved. V was pared by 8 bases and J by 6 bases, with 9 bases between. Looked up from germline, CDR1 is SNHLY and CDR2 is FYNNEI. This CDR3 region has 11 residues. CDR3 nucleotides: TGTGCCAGCTGTTCAGTGGATACGCAGTATTTT. Translated, it gives CASCSVDTQYF.

This sequence joins TRBV11-1 and TRBJ1-1, with 9 bases that match TRBD1. V was clipped by 5 bases and J by 2 bases; unmatched bases: 3. CDR3 length: 14 amino acids. Germline V gene sequence: CDR1 SGHAT, CDR2 FQDESV (reference sequence). The CDR3 region has the DNA TGTGCCAGCAGCCGGACAGGGGATAACACTGAAGCTTTCTTT. It specifies CASSRTGDNTEAFF. The variable domain in full, with the rest retrieved from reference TRBV11-1 and TRBJ1-1, is EAEVAQSPRYKITEKSQAVAFWCDPISGHATLYWYRQILGQGPELLVQFQDESVVDDSQLPKDRFSAERLKGVDSTLKIQPAELGDSAMYLCASSRTGDNTEAFFGQGTRLTVV.

The chain couples TRBV5-1 to TRBJ1-4; possibly TRBD1 for D (5 bases). V was trimmed by 3 bases and J by 0 bases, leaving 15 bases between them. The CDR3 extends over 17 amino acids. CDR1 SGHRS and CDR2 YFSETQ come from the germline V gene. The chain's CDR3 is CASSSTGRYATNEKLFF. CDR3 DNA: TGCGCCAGCAGCTCAACAGGCAGATATGCAACTAATGAAAAACTGTTTTTT. The entire variable domain, with the rest obtained from reference TRBV5-1 and TRBJ1-4, is as follows: KAGVTQTPRYLIKTRGQQVTLSCSPISGHRSVSWYQQTPGQGLQFLFEYFSETQRNKGNFPGRFSGRQFSNSRSEMNVSTLELGDSALYLCASSSTGRYATNEKLFFGSGTQLSVL.

V gene TRBV28 combines with J gene TRBJ1-2, with 9 bases aligning to TRBD1. The junction had 8 bases not matched to a gene; V was cut back by 3 bases and J by 6 bases. Germline V gene data show CDR1 as MDHEN and CDR2 as SYDVKM. The CDR3 is 15 amino acids. The CDR3 DNA reads as TGTGCCAGCAGTTTGCCCCGAAACAGGGGGCATGGCTACACCTTC. Translation: CASSLPRNRGHGYTF.

The rearrangement uses TRBV28 and TRBJ1-1; 7 positions agree with TRBD1. With V trimmed by 6 bases and J by 2 bases, 9 bases remained unmatched. The CDR3 is 15 residues long. CDR1 is MDHEN and CDR2 is SYDVKM in the germline V gene. The CDR3 here is CASSAGGSGNTEAFF. CDR3 nucleotides: TGTGCCAGCAGCGCAGGGGGAAGCGGTAACACTGAAGCTTTCTTT.

The chain is built from TRBV30 and TRBJ1-3; weak D call: TRBD1 (5 bases). Germline V CDR1 and CDR2: GTSNPN, SVGIG (reference sequence). The V end was cut by 2 bases, the J end by 3 bases, with 11 bases between. The CDR3 spans 14 residues. The CDR3 DNA reads TGTGCCTGGAGTCCAGGGATAGGTGGAAACACCATATATTTT. Translated, it gives CAWSPGIGGNTIYF.

The J gene is TRBJ1-2, the V gene TRBV2; 8 nucleotides match TRBD1. V shed 4 bases and J 0 bases; nucleotides not matched to a gene: 13. The CDR3 is made up of 18 amino acids. Germline V CDR1 and CDR2: SNHLY, FYNNEI. The CDR3, as DNA: TGTGCCAGCAGTGGTTCGGTGGACAGGGAGGGTCCTAACTATGGCTACACCTTC. Translating gives CASSGSVDREGPNYGYTF. Looking up the rest from reference TRBV2 and TRBJ1-2 gives the full variable domain: EPEVTQTPSHQVTQMGQEVILRCVPISNHLYFYWYRQILGQKVEFLVSFYNNEISEKSEIFDDQFSVERPDGSNFTLKIRSTKLEDSAMYFCASSGSVDREGPNYGYTFGSGTRLTVV.

This clone was observed once. The chain is built from TRBV6-5 and TRBJ1-2; TRBD1 might be the D (6 bases). With 4 bases removed from V and 5 bases from J, the gap between germline ends came to 11 bases. The CDR3 has 13 residues. The germline V gene encodes CDR1 MNHEY and CDR2 SVGAGI. DNA of the CDR3: TGTGCCAGCAGTTTGCCAGGGACATATGGCTACACCTTC. Its translation: CASSLPGTYGYTF.

CDR3 region: CASSDRVGAPLHF. Here the CDR3 DNA reads TGTGCCAGCAGCGACAGGGTGGGGGCACCCCTCCACTTT. The chain combines TRBV9 with TRBJ1-6; D may be TRBD1 (6 bases). The V end lost 3 bases, the J end lost 11 bases, and 12 bases lay between the germline ends. Germline assignment: CDR1 SGDLS and CDR2 YYNGEE. The CDR3 runs 13 residues.

This clone was detected a few times. The chain joins TRBV11-2 to TRBJ1-2, with 7 bases fitting TRBD1. Germline V lookup: CDR1 SGHAT, CDR2 FQNNGV. The trim removed 5 bases at V and 6 bases at J, leaving 6 bases unmatched. This CDR3 is 13 amino acids long. This chain's CDR3 is CASSLTGLDGYTF. The DNA for the CDR3 is TGTGCCAGCAGCCTGACAGGGTTGGATGGCTACACCTTC.

This clone was detected once. The chain couples TRBV7-9 to TRBJ2-7; the match to TRBD2 covers 11 bases. The CDR3 is made up of 15 amino acids. The trim removed 4 bases at V and 5 bases at J, leaving 7 bases unmatched. Germline values: CDR1 SEHNR, CDR2 FQNEAQ (reference sequence). The CDR3 here is CASSWGLAALDEQYF. The CDR3 region has the DNA TGTGCCAGCAGCTGGGGACTAGCGGCCCTGGACGAGCAGTACTTC.

The chain couples TRBV4-1 to TRBJ1-4, with 8 bases identical to TRBD1. The CDR3 contains 17 residues. Trimming at V came to 2 bases and at J to 3 bases, leaving 8 bases not matched to a gene. The germline CDR1 and CDR2 sequences are MGHRA and YSYEKL. In DNA, the CDR3 is TGCGCCAGCAGCCAAAGGTACCCGACAGGGGCTAATGAAAAACTGTTTTTT. Its translation: CASSQRYPTGANEKLFF.

The chain recombines TRBV28 with TRBJ2-1; the D gene is possibly TRBD2 (5 bases). Germline V gives CDR1 MDHEN, CDR2 SYDVKM. The ends were cut back, 3 bases at V and 3 bases at J, with 6 bases in the middle. There are 13 residues in the CDR3. DNA of the CDR3: TGTGCCAGCAGTTTTGGGAGCTACAATGAGCAGTTCTTC. This translates into CASSFGSYNEQFF.

The sample holds a few counts of this clone. J is TRBJ1-2 and V is TRBV30; possible D gene TRBD1, 6 bases. Germline V gene sequence: CDR1 GTSNPN, CDR2 SVGIG (reference sequence). Trimming removed 3 bases from V and 7 bases from J, with 12 bases in between. The CDR3 loop spans 12 amino acids. In DNA, the CDR3 is TGTGCCTGGAGGCAGGGGAGAGGTGGCTACACCTTC. Its translation is CAWRQGRGGYTF.

This clone was counted many times. CDR3 nucleotides: TGTGCCAGCAGTTCACCGGACAGGGTCCTCTACGAGCAGTACTTC. Its translation: CASSSPDRVLYEQYF. This chain connects TRBV28 to TRBJ2-7; the match to TRBD1 covers 8 bases. Germline lookup yields CDR1 MDHEN and CDR2 SYDVKM. The CDR3 length is 15 residues. V was pared by 4 bases and J by 3 bases, with 8 bases of the junction left unmatched. Full variable domain (missing parts from reference TRBV28 and TRBJ2-7): DVKVTQSSRYLVKRTGEKVFLECVQDMDHENMFWYRQDPGLGLRLIYFSYDVKMKEKGDIPEGYSVSREKKERFSLILESASTNQTSMYLCASSSPDRVLYEQYFGPGTRLTVT.

V is TRBV5-4 and J is TRBJ1-6; 8 positions agree with TRBD1. This CDR3 region has 17 residues. Germline loops: CDR1 SGHNT, CDR2 YYREEE (reference sequence). The V and J ends lost 1 base and 5 bases, in that order; junction bases with no gene match: 8. CDR3 in DNA: TGTGCCAGCAGCTTGTCGACAGGGGCGAAGAATAATTCACCCCTCCACTTT. This translates into CASSLSTGAKNNSPLHF. The variable domain in full, with the rest retrieved from reference TRBV5-4 and TRBJ1-6, is ETGVTQSPTHLIKTRGQQVTLRCSSQSGHNTVSWYQQALGQGPQFIFQYYREEENGRGNFPPRFSGLQFPNYSSELNVNALELDDSALYLCASSLSTGAKNNSPLHFGNGTRLTVT.

The chain recombines TRBV28 with TRBJ1-3; TRBD1 is a possible D gene (6 bases). The CDR3 runs 15 residues. Germline values: CDR1 MDHEN, CDR2 SYDVKM. Trimming shortened V by 4 bases and J by 4 bases, and 14 bases separated the two germline ends. This CDR3 reads CASSWRGGTGNTIYF. CDR3 sequence (DNA): TGTGCCAGCAGTTGGAGGGGGGGCACCGGAAACACCATATATTTT.